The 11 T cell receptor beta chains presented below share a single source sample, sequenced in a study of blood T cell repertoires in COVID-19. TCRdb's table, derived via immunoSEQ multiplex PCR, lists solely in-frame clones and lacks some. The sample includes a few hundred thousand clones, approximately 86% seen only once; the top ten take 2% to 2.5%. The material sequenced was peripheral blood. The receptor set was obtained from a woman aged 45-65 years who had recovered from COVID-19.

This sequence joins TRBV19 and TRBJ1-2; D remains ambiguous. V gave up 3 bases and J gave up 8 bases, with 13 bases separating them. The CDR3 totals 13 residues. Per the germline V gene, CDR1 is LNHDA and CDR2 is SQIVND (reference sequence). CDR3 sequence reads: CASSIRQRSGYTF. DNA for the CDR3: TGTGCCAGTAGTATCCGTCAACGGAGCGGCTACACCTTC.

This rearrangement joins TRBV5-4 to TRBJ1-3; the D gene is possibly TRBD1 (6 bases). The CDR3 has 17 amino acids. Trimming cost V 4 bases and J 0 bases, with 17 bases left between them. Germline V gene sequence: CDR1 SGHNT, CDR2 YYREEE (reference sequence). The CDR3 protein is CASSANRVHDSGNTIYF. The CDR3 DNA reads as TGTGCCAGCAGCGCAAACAGGGTCCATGACTCTGGAAACACCATATATTTT. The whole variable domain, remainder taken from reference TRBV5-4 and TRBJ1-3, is ETGVTQSPTHLIKTRGQQVTLRCSSQSGHNTVSWYQQALGQGPQFIFQYYREEENGRGNFPPRFSGLQFPNYSSELNVNALELDDSALYLCASSANRVHDSGNTIYFGEGSWLTVV.

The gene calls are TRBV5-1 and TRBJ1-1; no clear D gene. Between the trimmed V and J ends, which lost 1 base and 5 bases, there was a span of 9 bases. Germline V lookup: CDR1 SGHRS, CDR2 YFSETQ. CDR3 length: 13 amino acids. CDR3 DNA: TGCGCCAGCAGCTTGAAGTTTGAGACTGAAGCTTTCTTT. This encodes CASSLKFETEAFF.

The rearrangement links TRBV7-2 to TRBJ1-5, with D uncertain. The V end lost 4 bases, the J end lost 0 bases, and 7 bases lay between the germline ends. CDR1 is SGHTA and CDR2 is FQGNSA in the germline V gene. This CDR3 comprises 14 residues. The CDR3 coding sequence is TGTGCCAGCAGCTCGAGGTTTAGCAATCAGCCCCAGCATTTT. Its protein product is CASSSRFSNQPQHF.

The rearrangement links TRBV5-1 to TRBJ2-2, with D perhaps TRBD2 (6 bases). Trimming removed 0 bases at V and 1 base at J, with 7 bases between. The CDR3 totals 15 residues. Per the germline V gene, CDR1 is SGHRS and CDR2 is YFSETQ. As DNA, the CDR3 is TGCGCCAGCAGCTTGGGCGGGATGAACACCGGGGAGCTGTTTTTT. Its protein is CASSLGGMNTGELFF.

Here the CDR3 reads CASSYSLAGGVSYNEQFF. The CDR3 bases are TGTGCCAGCAGTTACTCATTAGCGGGAGGGGTATCCTACAATGAGCAGTTCTTC. The chain couples TRBV6-2 or TRBV6-3 to TRBJ2-1; TRBD2 matches 11 bases. Trimming removed 0 bases from V and 1 base from J; junction bases left unmatched: 5. The germline V gene has CDR1 MNHEY and CDR2 SVGEGT. This CDR3 has 18 residues.

The CDR3 region has the DNA TGTGCCACGGGGGGGGGACTCTATGGCTACACCTTC. This translates into CATGGGLYGYTF. J is TRBJ1-2 and V is TRBV19; a possible D gene is TRBD1 (5 bases). The germline gives CDR1 LNHDA, CDR2 SQIVND (reference sequence). Trimming took 10 bases from V and 4 from J, leaving 13 bases between them. CDR3 length: 12 amino acids. Full variable domain (rest looked up from reference TRBV19 and TRBJ1-2): DGGITQSPKYLFRKEGQNVTLSCEQNLNHDAMYWYRQDPGQGLRLIYYSQIVNDFQKGDIAEGYSVSREKKESFPLTVTSAQKNPTAFYLCATGGGLYGYTFGSGTRLTVV.

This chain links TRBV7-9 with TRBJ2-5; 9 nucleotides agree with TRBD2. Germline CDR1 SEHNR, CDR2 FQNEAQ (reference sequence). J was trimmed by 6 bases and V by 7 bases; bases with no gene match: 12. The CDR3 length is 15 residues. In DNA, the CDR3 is TGTGCCAGCATCCAACAGCGGGGGGTTCAGAAGACCCAGTACTTC. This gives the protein CASIQQRGVQKTQYF. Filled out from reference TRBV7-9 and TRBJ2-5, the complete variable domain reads DTGVSQNPRHKITKRGQNVTFRCDPISEHNRLYWYRQTLGQGPEFLTYFQNEAQLEKSRLLSDRFSAERPKGSFSTLEIQRTEQGDSAMYLCASIQQRGVQKTQYFGPGTRLLVL.

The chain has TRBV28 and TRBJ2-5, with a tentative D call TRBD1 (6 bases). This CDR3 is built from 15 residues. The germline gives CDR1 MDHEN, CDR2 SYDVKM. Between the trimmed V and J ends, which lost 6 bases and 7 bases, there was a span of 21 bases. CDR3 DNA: TGTGCCAGCAGCCGTGAAGACAGGTTAGGTGGGACCCAGTACTTC. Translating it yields CASSREDRLGGTQYF.

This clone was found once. The CDR3 sequence is CASSPRRDRVEKLFF. The CDR3, as DNA: TGTGCCAGCAGTCCTAGGCGGGACAGGGTCGAAAAACTGTTTTTT. The J gene is TRBJ1-4, the V gene TRBV7-9, with TRBD1 matching over 9 bases. Germline loops: CDR1 SEHNR, CDR2 FQNEAQ (reference sequence). The CDR3 totals 15 residues. The junction had 10 bases not matched to a gene; V was cut back by 6 bases and J by 8 bases.

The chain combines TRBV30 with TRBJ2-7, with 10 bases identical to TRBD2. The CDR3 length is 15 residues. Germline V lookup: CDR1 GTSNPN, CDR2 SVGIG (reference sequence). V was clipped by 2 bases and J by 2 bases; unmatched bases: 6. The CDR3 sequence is CAWSFATSGTYEQYF. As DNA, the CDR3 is TGTGCCTGGAGTTTTGCAACTAGCGGGACCTACGAGCAGTACTTC. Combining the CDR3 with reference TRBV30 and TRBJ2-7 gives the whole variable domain SQTIHQWPATLVQPVGSPLSLECTVEGTSNPNLYWYRQAAGRGLQLLFYSVGIGQISSEVPQNLSASRPQDRQFILSSKKLLLSDSGFYLCAWSFATSGTYEQYFGPGTRLTVT.